One T cell receptor beta chain is described in this entry. What it recognizes is unknown. This specimen comes from a study of shared clonotypes between healthy human individuals. Study outcomes and limitations: Expectations were that clonotype sharing among donors would be affected by sequencing depth.

The CDR3 consists of 14 residues. V lost 5 bases and J lost 1, with 12 bases in between. The germline gives CDR1 MNHEY, CDR2 SMNVEV (reference sequence). Each PCR replicate from the sorted subsets contained roughly 210 ng DNA, which is about 30,000 T cell genomes. In the study's own analysis: Filtering was not the same, since immunoSEQ gave junction-only sequences without quality scores. Data came from immunoSEQ multiplex PCR; TCRdb stores just in-frame clones and leaves some out. The V and J calls and clone size were taken over from that table, and D and trimming were inferred from the DNA. Of over a million clones in the sample, about 96% were seen once.

The source material was naive CD4+ T cells sorted from blood. Indicated subset: CD45RA+ positively selected. This TCR came from a man aged 25 to 45 in good health. The chain recombines TRBV27 with TRBJ2-7; possible D gene TRBD1, 6 bases. CDR3 sequence reads: CASSPDSVSYEQYF. CDR3 bases: TGTGCCAGCAGTCCGGACAGCGTTTCCTACGAGCAGTACTTC.